Listed here are 29 T cell receptor beta chains from one sample, sequenced in a study of OX40 agonist ivuxolimab in advanced cancers. Assay used: immunoSEQ multiplex PCR; TCRdb lists only in-frame clones, some missing. The repertoire holds almost 85,000 clones, with 89% as singletons. The sample in question was CD4+ or CD8+ T cells sorted from blood, obtained in a trial of the OX40 agonist ivuxolimab. The receptors derive from an adult with an advanced solid tumor such as melanoma, head and neck, liver or kidney cancer.

V gene TRBV7-9 combines with J gene TRBJ2-1; D is tentatively TRBD1 or TRBD2 (5 bases each). V shed 5 bases and J shed 5 bases, with 19 bases lying between them. Per germline, CDR1 SEHNR and CDR2 FQNEAQ (reference sequence). CDR3 length: 16 residues. This chain's CDR3 is CASSPSDGAKDNEQFF. In DNA, the CDR3 is TGTGCCAGCAGCCCATCCGACGGGGCCAAAGACAATGAGCAGTTCTTC.

The gene calls are TRBV7-3 and TRBJ2-1; 10 bases map to TRBD2. The CDR3 extends over 16 amino acids. CDR1 is SGHTA, CDR2 FQGTGA, per germline. Trimming at V came to 1 base and at J to 3 bases, leaving 3 bases not matched to a gene. The CDR3 nucleotides read TGTGCCAGCAGCTTAAGCTCTAGCGGGGGCTACAATGAGCAGTTCTTC. Translation: CASSLSSSGGYNEQFF.

This clone has more than one count but fewer than ten. The chain couples TRBV18 to TRBJ1-4; 7 bases match TRBD1. CDR1 is KGHSH, CDR2 LQKENI, per germline. The CDR3 extends over 13 amino acids. After removal of 5 bases from V and 6 bases from J, the junction contained 3 bases not matched to a gene. Here the CDR3 reads CASSRGQDEKLFF. CDR3 DNA sequence: TGTGCCAGCTCAAGAGGACAGGATGAAAAACTGTTTTTT.

The chain links TRBV4-1 to TRBJ1-6; 7 bases agree with TRBD1. CDR1 MGHRA and CDR2 YSYEKL come from the germline V gene. V lost 1 base and J lost 7; bases outside the gene matches: 7. This CDR3 region has 16 residues. CDR3 bases: TGCGCCAGCAGCCAAGGCCAACAGGGGTGGAATTCACCCCTCCACTTT. Amino acid sequence: CASSQGQQGWNSPLHF.

With respect to this clone: An end of the junction differs from the germline gene, which may be a read error. The CDR3 region has the DNA TGTGCTAGCAGCGCACCCCCCGGGTGCCGGACAGGGGAGCCTTTTCTAGGGGGCTACACCTTC. Translation gives CASSAPPGCRTGEPFLGGYTF. The V and J genes are TRBV7-7 and TRBJ1-2; 9 bases fit TRBD1. The germline gives CDR1 SSHAT, CDR2 FNYEAQ (reference sequence). This CDR3 has 21 residues.

V is TRBV10-3 and J is TRBJ2-2; 10 nucleotides line up with TRBD2. The CDR3 runs 14 residues. Trimming cost V 10 bases and J 7 bases; bases outside gene matches: 9. CDR1 is ENHRY and CDR2 is SYGVKD in the germline V gene. In DNA form, the CDR3 reads TGTGCCACTACCGGGACTAGCGACTTCGGGGAGCTGTTTTTT. This codes for CATTGTSDFGELFF.

CDR3 DNA sequence: TGTGCCAGCAGGGGGCTCGGAGGGGGAGAGACCCAGTACTTC. Translation gives CASRGLGGGETQYF. The gene calls are TRBV6-1 and TRBJ2-5; either TRBD1 or TRBD2 may supply D (6 bases each). The germline V and J ends were trimmed by 6 bases and 4 bases, with 15 bases remaining between them. Germline CDR1 reads MNHNS; CDR2 reads SASEGT. The CDR3 contains 14 residues.

V is TRBV9 and J is TRBJ1-2, with unresolved D. Germline CDR1 and CDR2: SGDLS and YYNGEE. This CDR3 has 13 residues. Trimming removed 1 base at V and 2 bases at J, with 6 bases between. CDR3 region: CASSVLGNYGYTF. DNA of the CDR3: TGTGCCAGCAGCGTATTAGGGAACTATGGCTACACCTTC. The variable domain in full, completed from reference TRBV9 and TRBJ1-2, reads DSGVTQTPKHLITATGQRVTLRCSPRSGDLSVYWYQQSLDQGLQFLIQYYNGEERAKGNILERFSAQQFPDLHSELNLSSLELGDSALYFCASSVLGNYGYTFGSGTRLTVV.

The rearrangement joins TRBV6-6 to TRBJ2-7; D remains unclear. This CDR3 has 15 amino acids. Germline CDR1 and CDR2: MNHNY and SVGAGI (reference sequence). V was clipped by 6 bases and J by 7 bases, with 22 bases between them. Here the CDR3 DNA reads TGTGCCAGCAGAAAAACCGACCCGGTCTTCCAGGAGCAGTACTTC. This encodes CASRKTDPVFQEQYF.

This chain joins TRBV4-1 and TRBJ1-1; a possible D gene is TRBD1 (6 bases). Germline-derived CDR1 and CDR2 are MGHRA and YSYEKL. Trimming stripped 1 base from V and 5 bases from J, with 14 bases between. The CDR3 loop spans 15 amino acids. The CDR3 loop reads CASSQGGGPWTEAFF. CDR3 bases: TGCGCCAGCAGCCAAGGCGGGGGGCCCTGGACTGAAGCTTTCTTT.

This chain uses TRBV5-1 with TRBJ1-4; a weak D match, TRBD1 (5 bases). Germline V CDR1 and CDR2: SGHRS, YFSETQ. V lost 1 base and J lost 8, with 9 bases in between. The CDR3 extends over 13 amino acids. The CDR3 region has the DNA TGCGCCAGCAGCTTGATGCCAGGGGAAAAACTGTTTTTT. This sequence encodes CASSLMPGEKLFF.

J is TRBJ2-3 and V is TRBV7-6; D gene unclear. Looked up from germline, CDR1 is SGHVS and CDR2 is FNYEAQ. Between the trimmed V and J ends, which lost 4 bases and 6 bases, there was a span of 11 bases. CDR3 length: 13 amino acids. The CDR3 here is CASSSYSRDTQYF. As DNA, the CDR3 is TGTGCCAGCAGCTCCTATTCACGGGATACGCAGTATTTT.

The chain employs TRBV11-2 and TRBJ2-7, with 8 nucleotides matching TRBD1. V trimming: 1 base; J trimming: 5 bases; junction bases outside the gene matches: 1. This CDR3 is 13 amino acids long. Germline lookup yields CDR1 SGHAT and CDR2 FQNNGV. In nucleotides, the CDR3 is TGTGCCAGCAGCTTAGGACAGGGGAACGAGCAGTACTTC. Encoded protein: CASSLGQGNEQYF.

V and J are TRBV7-9 and TRBJ1-2, with D perhaps TRBD1 (6 bases). Trimming took off 4 bases at V and 5 bases at J, with 14 bases between the two ends. CDR3 size: 14 residues. Germline V gene data show CDR1 as SEHNR and CDR2 as FQNEAQ (reference sequence). The CDR3: CASSSGTGSYGYTF. The CDR3 bases are TGTGCCAGCAGCTCAGGAACAGGGTCGTATGGCTACACCTTC.

The chain links TRBV11-2 to TRBJ2-6; 7 nucleotides align to TRBD1. Germline V lookup: CDR1 SGHAT, CDR2 FQNNGV. The J segment lost 2 bases and the V segment lost 9 bases, leaving 10 bases of the junction unmatched. The CDR3 is 16 amino acids. CDR3 amino acids: CASGAYTGAGANVLTF. CDR3 sequence (DNA): TGTGCCAGTGGGGCATACACAGGGGCTGGGGCCAACGTCCTGACTTTC.

The CDR3 spells CASSRSNSYGYTF. In DNA form, the CDR3 reads TGCGCCAGCAGCCGAAGTAACTCCTATGGCTACACCTTC. The genes are TRBV5-1 and TRBJ1-2; no clear D gene. Trimming left V 4 bases short and J 4 bases short, with 11 bases between. Germline CDR1 and CDR2: SGHRS and YFSETQ. There are 13 residues in the CDR3.

V gene TRBV11-2 combines with J gene TRBJ1-2, with TRBD1 matching 9 bases. The trim removed 1 base at V and 4 bases at J, leaving 7 bases unmatched. The CDR3 totals 16 residues. Per the germline V gene, CDR1 is SGHAT and CDR2 is FQNNGV. CDR3 sequence reads: CASSLGRRTGAYGYTF. The CDR3 nucleotides read TGTGCCAGCAGCTTAGGGAGGCGGACAGGGGCCTATGGCTACACCTTC.

The rearrangement joins TRBV2 to TRBJ2-1, with D perhaps given as TRBD1 or TRBD2 (6 bases each). The CDR3 sequence is 15 residues long. Germline CDR1 and CDR2: SNHLY and FYNNEI. Between the trimmed V and J ends, which lost 3 bases and 2 bases, there was a span of 11 bases. As DNA, the CDR3 is TGTGCCAGCAGTGAGCTGAGGGGGGCCTACAATGAGCAGTTCTTC. The encoded protein is CASSELRGAYNEQFF.

V and J are TRBV27 and TRBJ1-2, with TRBD1 identical over 11 bases. Germline V gene sequence: CDR1 MNHEY, CDR2 SMNVEV (reference sequence). V lost 5 bases and J lost 4; bases outside the gene matches: 3. The CDR3 is made up of 14 amino acids. The CDR3 spells CASSPGQGGYGYTF. The CDR3, as DNA: TGTGCCAGCAGTCCGGGACAGGGGGGCTATGGCTACACCTTC.

The CDR3 loop reads CASSLLALETQYF. The CDR3 region has the DNA TGTGCCAGCAGTTTGCTAGCCTTAGAGACCCAGTACTTC. The chain links TRBV5-6 to TRBJ2-5, with D maybe TRBD2 (5 bases). V was trimmed by 5 bases and J by 4 bases, leaving 12 bases between them. The CDR3 extends over 13 amino acids. Germline V gene data show CDR1 as SGHDT and CDR2 as YYEEEE.

The genes are TRBV5-4 and TRBJ1-1; a possible D gene is TRBD1 (6 bases). The germline CDR1 and CDR2 sequences are SGHNT and YYREEE (reference sequence). The CDR3 is made up of 15 amino acids. With 6 bases removed from V and 4 bases from J, the gap between germline ends came to 19 bases. DNA of the CDR3: TGTGCCAGCACCCGAAAGCTACAGGGTGGCACTGAAGCTTTCTTT. This gives the protein CASTRKLQGGTEAFF.

The chain couples TRBV10-3 to TRBJ1-5; D uncertain. V dropped 3 bases and J dropped 0 bases, with 9 bases sitting between them. Per the germline V gene, CDR1 is ENHRY and CDR2 is SYGVKD. The CDR3 loop spans 15 amino acids. Here the CDR3 DNA reads TGTGCCATCAGTGATTCGGTGTATAGCAATCAGCCCCAGCATTTT. It translates to CAISDSVYSNQPQHF.

The chain joins TRBV28 to TRBJ1-2, with D perhaps TRBD1 (6 bases). The CDR3 runs to 12 residues. CDR1 is MDHEN and CDR2 is SYDVKM in the germline V gene. Between the trimmed V and J ends, which lost 10 bases and 8 bases, there was a span of 17 bases. CDR3 sequence: CATLRGAEGYTF. CDR3 DNA sequence: TGTGCCACCCTAAGGGGGGCGGAGGGCTACACCTTC.

The chain links TRBV23-1 to TRBJ2-3; perhaps TRBD2 as D (5 bases). TRBV23-1 is placed among ORFs of uncertain function. V was cut by 4 bases and J by 4 bases, with 15 bases left in between. The CDR3 has 15 residues. Written as DNA, the CDR3 is TGCGCCAGCAGTCGGTCGGACTCAAAAGCAGATACGCAGTATTTT. Its translation: CASSRSDSKADTQYF.

In DNA, the CDR3 is TGTGCCAGCAGCCAACGGACAGGGGCGAACACTGAAGCTTTCTTT. Translation: CASSQRTGANTEAFF. The chain uses TRBV9 and TRBJ1-1, with TRBD1 identical over 9 bases. V shed 4 bases and J 1 base; nucleotides not matched to a gene: 5. In germline, CDR1 is SGDLS, CDR2 YYNGEE. This CDR3 spans 15 amino acids.

This clone was picked up one time. V and J are TRBV5-6 and TRBJ1-1, with D unresolved. CDR1 is SGHDT, CDR2 YYEEEE, per germline. This CDR3 is 13 amino acids long. The V and J ends lost 1 base and 4 bases respectively, with 8 bases between them. In DNA, the CDR3 is TGTGCCAGCAGCTTGATGTCAGCCACTGAAGCTTTCTTT. Protein sequence: CASSLMSATEAFF.

The rearrangement links TRBV5-6 to TRBJ2-7; no clear D. The CDR3 is made up of 14 amino acids. Trimming cost V 1 base and J 1 base, with 9 bases left between them. Germline CDR1 and CDR2: SGHDT and YYEEEE. For the CDR3, the DNA is TGTGCCAGCAGCTTGCTGTTCGGATCCTACGAGCAGTACTTC. Translating it yields CASSLLFGSYEQYF.

The chain employs TRBV11-2 and TRBJ2-1; D is unresolved. The CDR3 length is 13 residues. Germline assignment: CDR1 SGHAT and CDR2 FQNNGV. Trimming shortened V by 3 bases and J by 8 bases, and 11 bases separated the two germline ends. The CDR3 here is CASSLSTDDEQFF. The CDR3 DNA reads as TGTGCCAGCAGCTTGTCGACCGACGATGAGCAGTTCTTC.

This clone was seen a few times. The chain couples TRBV28 to TRBJ1-4; 10 positions agree with TRBD1. The ends lost 5 bases at V and 8 bases at J; junction bases unmatched: 17. The CDR3 spans 18 residues. Germline assignment: CDR1 MDHEN and CDR2 SYDVKM. CDR3 in amino acids: CASSRRPHRDRGGEKLFF. Here the CDR3 DNA reads TGTGCCAGCAGTCGACGACCTCATCGGGACAGGGGAGGGGAAAAACTGTTTTTT.